This TCR beta chain was recovered during a study of CD8 T cells in ankylosing spondylitis (dated by TCRdb to the late 2010s). Some background on the complete study: The study profiled T cell receptor beta repertoires in healthy donors and ankylosing spondylitis patients to find disease-linked TCR variants. The full study cohort was made up of about 25 ankylosing spondylitis patients and 108 healthy donors. Samples of peripheral blood were taken, and for ankylosing spondylitis patients, synovial fluid was collected as well. Broader findings and caveats from the paper: According to the report, matched synovial fluid samples from ankylosing spondylitis patients were significantly enriched for the disease-linked clones. A TCR beta motif made up of under ten highly homologous amino acid variants appeared to be characteristic of blood from ankylosing spondylitis patients. The disease-linked clones showed a CD8+ phenotype and occurred at relatively low frequencies in peripheral blood. Some motif variants had previously been reported in the synovial fluid and blood of reactive arthritis patients, which suggests shared mechanisms of disease initiation.

Only one count was recorded for this clonotype. What antigen it recognizes has not been identified. No qualities accompany the bases; no much larger clone lies one base away. Weak support is all one read offers. As encoded in the germline V gene, CDR1 is MGHRA while CDR2 is YSYEKL. V is reduced by 1 base and J by 3 bases, leaving a spacing of 22 bases between them. From the cysteine through the phenylalanine, the CDR3 covers 19 amino acids. Of the read, only the CDR3 DNA is kept; its 57 bases are in frame from base 1. This sample was sequenced with an Illumina HiSeq 2500. Quantitative 5'-RACE with molecular barcodes was used to prepare TCR beta libraries. Per the original workflow: A new computational method based on a probabilistic model of VDJ rearrangement was used to identify disease-linked TCR variants. TCRdb reanalyzed the raw reads on its own, using fastp at Q25 for trimming and MiXCR for clone calling, and kept in-frame beta chains. A single entry per CDR3 protein holds the most common genes and DNA from its merged rows. The V and J calls, along with clone size, are taken from TCRdb and not from the paper's own processing. The table for this sample lists some 180,000 distinct CDR3 sequences; 15% to 20% of them were counted only once. Approximately 4% of the sample is held by the ten biggest clonotypes.

This receptor was identified in a male donor aged 10-35 years with ankylosing spondylitis or in good health (not recorded which). Donor details come from another sample of the same person, matched by shared clones. This receptor chain uses TRBV4-1 and TRBJ2-4; a tentative D call is TRBD2 (6 bases match). The sample consisted of blood, either unsorted or a sorted T cell fraction (not recorded which). The CDR3 region has the sequence CASSQVGIRDSLNKNIQYF. The base sequence is TGCGCCAGCAGCCAAGTTGGCATTCGGGACTCCCTTAACAAAAACATTCAGTACTTC.